This T cell receptor (beta chain) was obtained from a study of brain T cells in children with intractable seizures. Findings of the study overall: Absence of clones before surgery may stem from lower sequencing depth. Patients' HCMV serostatus was unknown; virus specificity rests on CDR3 similarity alone.

Sequencing was performed with immunoSEQ multiplex PCR; in TCRdb, only in-frame clones are kept and a portion is missing. The table shows around 70,000 clones, with under 95% occurring only once. The sequenced cases were selected for having the highest brain T cell transcript signatures. Before surgery, patients took at least one anti-epileptic drug. Comment on this clone: As yet, its antigen is unknown.

The germline gives CDR1 SNHLY, CDR2 FYNNEI. V shed 7 bases, J shed 4 bases, and the junction held 7 bases outside the gene matches. The CDR3 consists of 15 residues. This specimen was peripheral blood, taken at surgery. The receptor was isolated from a boy under two years old with tuberous sclerosis and intractable seizures. The genes are TRBV2 and TRBJ2-2, with 9 nucleotides matching TRBD1. Here the CDR3 DNA reads TGTGCCAGCATCCCGGGACAGGGCTTCACCGGGGAGCTGTTTTTT. Translated, it gives CASIPGQGFTGELFF.